The TCR beta chain under discussion was sequenced for a study of read filtering for tumor transcriptome and immune sequencing. Study context: R-ISS stage counts were eight or nine for I, about 15 for II, roughly seven for III. Whole-transcriptome libraries were prepared after DNase treatment. General study results and limits: Around 82% of IR-seq clonotypes had a single read, yet these held roughly 3.8% of reads. The sorted CD138-negative fraction was a mixed bone marrow immune population, not purified T cells.

The CDR3 contains 14 residues. Germline V gene sequence: CDR1 SEHNR, CDR2 FQNEAQ (reference sequence). The library was built from roughly 400 ng RNA with molecular barcoded adaptors for alpha/delta and beta/gamma chains. TCRdb redid the calling of the reads with MiXCR, one entry per CDR3 protein. The table includes some 120,000 distinct CDR3 sequences, 10% to 15% detected once. Regarding this clonotype: The antigen remains undetermined. Germline and junction disagree at one end, which may indicate a read error.

The sequence was obtained from a donor aged 40 or older with multiple myeloma. The sample taken for sequencing was a population of CD138-negative cells sorted from bone marrow. The gene calls are TRBV7-9 and TRBJ1-1; no clear D gene. The CDR3 reads CASSLNQKPTEAFF. The DNA for the CDR3 is TGTGCCAGCAGCTTAAACCAGAAGCCCACTGAAGCCTTCTTT. The full variable domain, in which reference TRBV7-9 and TRBJ1-1 provide the parts outside the CDR3, is DTGVSQNPRHKITKRGQNVTFRCDPISEHNRLYWYRQTLGQGPEFLTYFQNEAQLEKSRLLSDRFSAERPKGSFSTLEIQRTEQGDSAMYLCASSLNQKPTEAFFGQGTRLTVV.